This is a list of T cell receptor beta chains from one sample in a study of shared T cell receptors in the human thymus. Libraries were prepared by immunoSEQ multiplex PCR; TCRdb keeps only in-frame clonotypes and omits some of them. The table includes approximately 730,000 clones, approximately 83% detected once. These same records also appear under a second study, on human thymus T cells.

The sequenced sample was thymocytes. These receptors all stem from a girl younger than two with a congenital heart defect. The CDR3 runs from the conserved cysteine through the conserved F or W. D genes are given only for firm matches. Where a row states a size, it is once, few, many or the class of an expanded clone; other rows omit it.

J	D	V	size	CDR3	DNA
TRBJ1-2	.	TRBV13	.	CASSLGQIYGYTF	TGTGCCAGCAGCTTAGGACAGATCTATGGCTACACCTTC
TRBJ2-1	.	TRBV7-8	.	CASSLFYNSYNEQFF	TGTGCCAGCAGCTTATTTTATAACTCCTACAATGAGCAGTTCTTC
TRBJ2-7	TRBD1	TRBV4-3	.	CASSQDSTGTGGPYEQYF	TGCGCCAGCAGCCAAGACTCTACCGGGACAGGGGGCCCCTACGAGCAGTACTTC
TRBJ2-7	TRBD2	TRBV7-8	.	CASSLSTVAGAYEQYF	TGTGCCAGCAGCTTATCCACCGTAGCGGGAGCCTACGAGCAGTACTTC
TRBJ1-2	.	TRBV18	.	CASSPGNLPPSRPSHGYTF	TGTGCCAGCTCACCAGGGAATCTGCCACCTAGCCGGCCTTCTCATGGCTACACCTTC
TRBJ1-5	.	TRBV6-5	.	CASSYSVSYQPQHF	TGTGCCAGCAGTTACTCTGTGTCTTATCAGCCCCAGCATTTT
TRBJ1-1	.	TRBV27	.	CASSLVINTEAFF	TGTGCCAGCAGTTTAGTAATTAACACTGAAGCTTTCTTT
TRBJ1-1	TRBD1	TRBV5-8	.	CASSGQGQVNTEAFF	TGTGCCAGCAGCGGCCAGGGACAGGTGAACACTGAAGCTTTCTTT
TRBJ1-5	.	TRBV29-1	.	CSVVDFRLAQHF	TGCAGCGTTGTAGACTTCCGTTTAGCCCAGCATTTT
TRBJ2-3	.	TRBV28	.	CASSLSPEGGESTDTQYF	TGTGCCAGCAGTTTAAGCCCGGAGGGGGGGGAAAGCACAGATACGCAGTATTTT
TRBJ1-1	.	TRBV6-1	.	CASSEASPNTEAFF	TGTGCCAGCAGTGAAGCAAGCCCGAACACTGAAGCTTTCTTT
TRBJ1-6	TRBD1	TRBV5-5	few	CASSLETGGGYNSPLHF	TGTGCCAGCAGCTTGGAGACAGGGGGAGGATATAATTCACCCCTCCACTTT
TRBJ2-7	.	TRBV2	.	CASRARQDSSSYEQYF	TGTGCCAGCAGAGCCCGACAGGACTCTTCCTCCTACGAGCAGTACTTC
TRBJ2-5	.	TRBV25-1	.	CASNNYQETQYF	TGTGCCAGCAATAACTACCAAGAGACCCAGTACTTC
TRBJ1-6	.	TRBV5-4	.	CASRAPGASFADSPLHF	TGTGCCAGCAGGGCACCGGGAGCTTCGTTTGCGGATTCACCCCTCCACTTT
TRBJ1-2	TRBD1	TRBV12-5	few	CASGSTGGNRNYGYTF	TGTGCTAGTGGTTCGACAGGGGGTAATCGTAACTATGGCTACACCTTC
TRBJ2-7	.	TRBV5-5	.	CASSLGTSPHEQYF	TGTGCCAGCAGCTTGGGGACATCCCCTCACGAGCAGTACTTC
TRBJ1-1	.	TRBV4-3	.	CASSQDYLHMNTEAFF	TGCGCCAGCAGCCAAGATTATTTGCACATGAACACTGAAGCTTTCTTT
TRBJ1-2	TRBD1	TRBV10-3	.	CAIKDRGDGYTF	TGTGCCATCAAGGACAGGGGTGATGGCTACACCTTC